This TCR beta chain was identified during a study of CD8+ T cells in alopecia areata. On the study more broadly: Tofacitinib ran 6 to 18 months, followed by 6 months off drug. Study observations and caveats: Among patients, TCR sharing was less clear than in mice, a difference possibly due in part to HLA diversity in the patient population.

Extracted RNA was reverse transcribed, and the resulting cDNA served as sequencing template. TCRdb's table, derived via immunoSEQ multiplex PCR, lists solely in-frame clones and lacks some. Of about 200,000 clones in the sample, 60% to 70% were seen once. This clone was seen more than once but under ten times. Its antigen is unidentified. The V gene lost 4 bases and the J gene lost 3 bases, with 7 bases spanning the gap. The CDR3 length is 14 residues. Per germline, CDR1 SGHTA and CDR2 FQGNSA. The treatment here: oral pan-JAK inhibitor, 5-10 mg twice daily. The study team obtained lesional scalp punch biopsies and peripheral blood from alopecia areata patients. PBMCs served as the source from which CD4+ and CD8+ T cells were sorted.

The receptor was isolated from a human donor with alopecia areata. The source material was CD4+ T cells sorted from blood, sampled at week 4, from a patient treated with tofacitinib. J is TRBJ2-6 and V is TRBV7-2; no clear D gene. The CDR3 protein is CASSSFGGANVLTF. The CDR3 DNA reads TGTGCCAGCAGCTCTTTTGGTGGGGCCAACGTCCTGACTTTC.